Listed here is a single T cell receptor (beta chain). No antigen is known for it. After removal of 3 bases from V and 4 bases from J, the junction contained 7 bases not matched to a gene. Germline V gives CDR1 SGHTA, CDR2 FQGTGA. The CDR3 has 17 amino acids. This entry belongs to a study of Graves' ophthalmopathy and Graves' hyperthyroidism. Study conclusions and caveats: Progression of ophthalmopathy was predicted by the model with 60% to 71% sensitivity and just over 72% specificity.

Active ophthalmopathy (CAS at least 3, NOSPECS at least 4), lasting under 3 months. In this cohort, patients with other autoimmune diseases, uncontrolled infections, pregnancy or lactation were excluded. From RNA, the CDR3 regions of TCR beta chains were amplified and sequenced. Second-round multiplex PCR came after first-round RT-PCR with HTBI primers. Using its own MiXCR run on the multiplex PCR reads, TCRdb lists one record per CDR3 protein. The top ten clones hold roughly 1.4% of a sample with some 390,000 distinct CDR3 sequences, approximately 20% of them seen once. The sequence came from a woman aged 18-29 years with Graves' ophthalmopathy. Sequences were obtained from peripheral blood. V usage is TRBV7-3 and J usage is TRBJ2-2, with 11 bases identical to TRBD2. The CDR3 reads CASSLAPSGGSTGELFF. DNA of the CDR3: TGTGCCAGCAGCTTGGCGCCTAGCGGGGGGAGCACCGGGGAGCTGTTTTTT.